This entry features one T cell receptor (beta chain) sequence. The antigen is undetermined. This specimen belongs to a study of T cells in Graves' hyperthyroidism and ophthalmopathy. Criteria for exclusion of patients were uncontrolled infection, other autoimmune disease, pregnancy or lactation. Study-wide points: Patients with ophthalmopathy were separated from those with stable hyperthyroidism by a 13 V-J model. The model made its ophthalmopathy prediction, and onset followed a median roughly six months later.

Researchers took RNA transcripts and amplified the TCR beta CDR3 regions from them. First-round RT-PCR targeting the TCR CDR3 was performed with the HTBI primer set. One entry per CDR3 protein, called by TCRdb with MiXCR from the multiplex PCR reads. The table records approximately 400,000 distinct CDR3 sequences, more than 14% of them present only once. V lost 0 bases and J lost 5, with 13 bases in between. Germline CDR1 reads SGHTA; CDR2 reads FQGNSA. The CDR3 loop spans 15 amino acids. Material: blood. This clonotype was sampled from a woman between 25 and 40 years old with Graves' ophthalmopathy. V gene TRBV7-2 combines with J gene TRBJ2-5; weak D call: TRBD2 (7 bases). The CDR3 coding sequence is TGTGCCAGCAGCTTAGCGGCGGGGGCCCGGGAGACCCAGTACTTC. Translating gives CASSLAAGARETQYF. Supplemented by reference TRBV7-2 and TRBJ2-5, the full variable domain reads GAGVSQSPSNKVTEKGKDVELRCDPISGHTALYWYRQSLGQGLEFLIYFQGNSAPDKSGLPSDRFSAERTGGSVSTLTIQRTQQEDSAVYLCASSLAAGARETQYFGPGTRLLVL.